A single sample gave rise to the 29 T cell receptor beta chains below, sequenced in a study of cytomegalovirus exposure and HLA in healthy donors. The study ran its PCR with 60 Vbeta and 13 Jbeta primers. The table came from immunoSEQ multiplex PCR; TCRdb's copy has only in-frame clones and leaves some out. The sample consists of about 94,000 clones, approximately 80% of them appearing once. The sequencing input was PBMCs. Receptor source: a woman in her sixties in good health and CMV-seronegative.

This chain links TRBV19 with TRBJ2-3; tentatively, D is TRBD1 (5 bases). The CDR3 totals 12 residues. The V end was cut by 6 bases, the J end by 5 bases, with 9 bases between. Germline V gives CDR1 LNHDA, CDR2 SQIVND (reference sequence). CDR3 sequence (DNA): TGTGCCAGTAGGCAGGGCGGAGATACGCAGTATTTT. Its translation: CASRQGGDTQYF.

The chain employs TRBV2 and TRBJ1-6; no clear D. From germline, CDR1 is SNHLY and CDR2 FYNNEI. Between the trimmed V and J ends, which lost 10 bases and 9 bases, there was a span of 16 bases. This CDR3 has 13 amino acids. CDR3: CAIQRQSGSPLHF. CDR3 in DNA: TGTGCCATACAACGACAAAGCGGTTCACCCCTCCACTTT.

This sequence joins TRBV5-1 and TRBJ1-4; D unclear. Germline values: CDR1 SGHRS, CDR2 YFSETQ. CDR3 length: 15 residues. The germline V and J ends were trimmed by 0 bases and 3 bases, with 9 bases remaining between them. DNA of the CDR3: TGCGCCAGCAGCTTGGGGGAGGGATCTAATGAAAAACTGTTTTTT. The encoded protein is CASSLGEGSNEKLFF.

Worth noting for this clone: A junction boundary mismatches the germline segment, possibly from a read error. The CDR3 here is CASSLDRGHSYEQYF. As DNA, the CDR3 is TGTGCTAGCAGTCTCGACAGGGGGCACTCCTACGAGCAGTACTTC. This rearrangement joins TRBV28 to TRBJ2-7, with 10 bases identical to TRBD1. The V gene's germline CDR1 is MDHEN and CDR2 SYDVKM. The CDR3 has 15 residues.

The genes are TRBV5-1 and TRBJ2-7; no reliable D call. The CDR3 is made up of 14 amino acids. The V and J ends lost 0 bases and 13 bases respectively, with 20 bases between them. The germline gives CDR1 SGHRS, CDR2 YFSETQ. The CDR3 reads CASSLEAAASVLYF. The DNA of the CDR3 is TGCGCCAGCAGCTTGGAGGCGGCAGCCAGCGTCCTCTACTTC.

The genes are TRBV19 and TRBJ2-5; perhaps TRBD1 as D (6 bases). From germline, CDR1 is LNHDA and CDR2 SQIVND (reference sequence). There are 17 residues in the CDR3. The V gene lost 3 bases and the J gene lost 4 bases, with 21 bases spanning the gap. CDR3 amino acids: CASSIFAAGADRETQYF. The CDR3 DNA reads TGTGCCAGTAGTATTTTTGCGGCAGGGGCCGATCGAGAGACCCAGTACTTC.

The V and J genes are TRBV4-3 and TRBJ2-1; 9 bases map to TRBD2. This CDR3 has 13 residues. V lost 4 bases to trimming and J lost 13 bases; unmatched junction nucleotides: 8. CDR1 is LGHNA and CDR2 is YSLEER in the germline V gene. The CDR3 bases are TGCGCCAGCAGCCGTATAGCGGGAGCGAGTCAGTTCTTC. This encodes CASSRIAGASQFF.

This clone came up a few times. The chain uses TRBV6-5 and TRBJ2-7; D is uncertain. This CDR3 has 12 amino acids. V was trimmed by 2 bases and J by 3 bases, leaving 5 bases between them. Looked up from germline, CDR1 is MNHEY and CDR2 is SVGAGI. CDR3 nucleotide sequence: TGTGCCAGCAGTTACGATAGCTACGAGCAGTACTTC. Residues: CASSYDSYEQYF.

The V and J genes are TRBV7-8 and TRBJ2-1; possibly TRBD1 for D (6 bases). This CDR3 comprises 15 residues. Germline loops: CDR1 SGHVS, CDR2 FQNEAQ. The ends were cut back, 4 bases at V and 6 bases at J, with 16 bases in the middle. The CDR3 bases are TGTGCCAGCAGCTCACCCCTCGGACAGTTCAATGAGCAGTTCTTC. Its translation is CASSSPLGQFNEQFF.

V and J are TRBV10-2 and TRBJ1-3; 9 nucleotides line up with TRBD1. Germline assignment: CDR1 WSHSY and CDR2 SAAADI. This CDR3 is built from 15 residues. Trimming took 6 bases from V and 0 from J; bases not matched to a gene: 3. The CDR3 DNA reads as TGCGCCAGCAGGGCGGGACAGGGCTCTGGAAACACCATATATTTT. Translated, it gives CASRAGQGSGNTIYF.

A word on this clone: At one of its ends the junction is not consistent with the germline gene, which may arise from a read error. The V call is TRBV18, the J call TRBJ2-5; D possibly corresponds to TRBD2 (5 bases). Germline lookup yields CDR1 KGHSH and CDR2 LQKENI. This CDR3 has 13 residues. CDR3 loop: CASSPVGEEAQYF. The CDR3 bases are TGTGCCAGCTCACCAGTCGGGGAAGAGGCCCAGTACTTC.

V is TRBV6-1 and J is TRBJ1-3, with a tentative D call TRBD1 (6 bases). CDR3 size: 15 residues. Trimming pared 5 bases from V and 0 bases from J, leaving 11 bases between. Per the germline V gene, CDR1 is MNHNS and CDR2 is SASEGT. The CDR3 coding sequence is TGTGCCAGCAGTACCACAGGGAACTCTGGAAACACCATATATTTT. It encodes CASSTTGNSGNTIYF.

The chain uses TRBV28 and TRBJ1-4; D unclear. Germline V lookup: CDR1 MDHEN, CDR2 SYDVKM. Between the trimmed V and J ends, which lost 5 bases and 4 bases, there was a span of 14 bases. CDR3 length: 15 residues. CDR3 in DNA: TGTGCCAGCAGTAAGCCGACACAGAGTAATGAAAAACTGTTTTTT. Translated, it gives CASSKPTQSNEKLFF. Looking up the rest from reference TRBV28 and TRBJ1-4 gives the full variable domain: DVKVTQSSRYLVKRTGEKVFLECVQDMDHENMFWYRQDPGLGLRLIYFSYDVKMKEKGDIPEGYSVSREKKERFSLILESASTNQTSMYLCASSKPTQSNEKLFFGSGTQLSVL.

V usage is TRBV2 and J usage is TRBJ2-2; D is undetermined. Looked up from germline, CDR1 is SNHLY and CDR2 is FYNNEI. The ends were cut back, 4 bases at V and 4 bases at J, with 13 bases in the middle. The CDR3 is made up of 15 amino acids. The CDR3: CASSVRARGTGELFF. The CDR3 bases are TGTGCCAGCAGTGTGCGAGCGAGAGGCACCGGGGAGCTGTTTTTT. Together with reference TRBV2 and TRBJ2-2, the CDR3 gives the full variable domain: EPEVTQTPSHQVTQMGQEVILRCVPISNHLYFYWYRQILGQKVEFLVSFYNNEISEKSEIFDDQFSVERPDGSNFTLKIRSTKLEDSAMYFCASSVRARGTGELFFGEGSRLTVL.

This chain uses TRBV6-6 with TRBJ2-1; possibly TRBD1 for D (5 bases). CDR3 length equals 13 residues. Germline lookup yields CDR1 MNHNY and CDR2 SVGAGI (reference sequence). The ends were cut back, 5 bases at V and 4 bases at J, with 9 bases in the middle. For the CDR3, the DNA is TGTGCCAGCAGTAGGGGATCTTACAATGAGCAGTTCTTC. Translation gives CASSRGSYNEQFF.

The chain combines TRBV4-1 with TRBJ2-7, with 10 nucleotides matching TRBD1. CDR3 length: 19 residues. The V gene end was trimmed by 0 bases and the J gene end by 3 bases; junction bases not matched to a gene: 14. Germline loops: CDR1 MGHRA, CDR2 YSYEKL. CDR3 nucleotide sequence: TGCGCCAGCAGCCAAGAGGTTCAGGGACAGGGGTCGCGTCACTACGAGCAGTACTTC. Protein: CASSQEVQGQGSRHYEQYF.

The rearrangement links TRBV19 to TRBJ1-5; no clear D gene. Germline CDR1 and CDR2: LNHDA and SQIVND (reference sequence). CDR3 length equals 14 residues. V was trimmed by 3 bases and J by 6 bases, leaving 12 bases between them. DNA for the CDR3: TGTGCCAGTAGTATTGAGTCGGGAAGTCAGCCCCAGCATTTT. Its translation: CASSIESGSQPQHF.

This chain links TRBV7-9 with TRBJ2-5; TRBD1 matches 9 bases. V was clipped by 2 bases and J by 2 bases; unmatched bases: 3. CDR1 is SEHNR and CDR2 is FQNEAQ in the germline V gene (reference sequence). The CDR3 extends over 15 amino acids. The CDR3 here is CASSLIGTGQETQYF. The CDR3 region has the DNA TGTGCCAGCAGCTTAATTGGGACAGGGCAAGAGACCCAGTACTTC.

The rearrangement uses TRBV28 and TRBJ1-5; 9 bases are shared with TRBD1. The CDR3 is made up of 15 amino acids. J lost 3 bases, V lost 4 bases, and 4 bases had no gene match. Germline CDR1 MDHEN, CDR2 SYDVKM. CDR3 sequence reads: CASSSRDRDNQPQHF. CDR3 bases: TGTGCCAGCAGTTCCCGGGACAGGGACAATCAGCCCCAGCATTTT.

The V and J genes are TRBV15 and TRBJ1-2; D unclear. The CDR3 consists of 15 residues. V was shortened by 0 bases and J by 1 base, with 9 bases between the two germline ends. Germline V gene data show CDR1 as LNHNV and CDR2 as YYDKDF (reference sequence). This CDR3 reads CATSREARNNYGYTF. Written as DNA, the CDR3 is TGTGCCACCAGCAGAGAGGCCAGAAATAACTATGGCTACACCTTC.

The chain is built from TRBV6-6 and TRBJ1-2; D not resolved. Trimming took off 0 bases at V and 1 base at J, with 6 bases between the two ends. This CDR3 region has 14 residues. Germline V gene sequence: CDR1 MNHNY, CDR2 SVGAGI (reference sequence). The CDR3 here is CASSYSPGNYGYTF. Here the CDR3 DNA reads TGTGCCAGCAGTTACTCGCCGGGTAACTATGGCTACACCTTC.

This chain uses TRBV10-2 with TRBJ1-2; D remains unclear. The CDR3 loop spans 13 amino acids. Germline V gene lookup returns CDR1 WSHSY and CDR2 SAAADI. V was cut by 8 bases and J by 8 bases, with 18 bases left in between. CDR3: CASLPPGRRGYTF. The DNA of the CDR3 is TGCGCCAGCCTCCCACCCGGTAGAAGAGGCTACACCTTC.

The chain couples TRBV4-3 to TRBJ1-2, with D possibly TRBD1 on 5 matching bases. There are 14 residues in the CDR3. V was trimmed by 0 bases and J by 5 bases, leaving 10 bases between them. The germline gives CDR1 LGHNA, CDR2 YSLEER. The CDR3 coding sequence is TGCGCCAGCAGCCAAGATTGGGGGGGTTATGGCTACACCTTC. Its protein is CASSQDWGGYGYTF.

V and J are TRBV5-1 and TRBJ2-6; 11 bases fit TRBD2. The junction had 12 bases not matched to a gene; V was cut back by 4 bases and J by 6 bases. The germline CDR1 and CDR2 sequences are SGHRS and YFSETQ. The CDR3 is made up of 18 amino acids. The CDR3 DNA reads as TGCGCCAGCAGCCAATCGAGACTAGCGGGACTAATGGCCAACGTCCTGACTTTC. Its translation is CASSQSRLAGLMANVLTF.

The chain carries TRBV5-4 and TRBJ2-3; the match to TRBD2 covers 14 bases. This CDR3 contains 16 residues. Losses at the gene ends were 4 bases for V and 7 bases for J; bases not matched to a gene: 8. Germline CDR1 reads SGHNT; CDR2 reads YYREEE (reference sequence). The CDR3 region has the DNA TGTGCCAGCAGCCTGACTAGCGGGGGGGCCATAAATACGCAGTATTTT. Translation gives CASSLTSGGAINTQYF.

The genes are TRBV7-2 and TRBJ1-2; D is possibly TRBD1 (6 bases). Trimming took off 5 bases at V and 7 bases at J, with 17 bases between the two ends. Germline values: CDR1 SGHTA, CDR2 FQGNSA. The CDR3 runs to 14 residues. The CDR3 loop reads CASSPVQGGFGYTF. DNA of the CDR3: TGTGCCAGCAGCCCCGTTCAAGGGGGATTTGGCTACACCTTC.

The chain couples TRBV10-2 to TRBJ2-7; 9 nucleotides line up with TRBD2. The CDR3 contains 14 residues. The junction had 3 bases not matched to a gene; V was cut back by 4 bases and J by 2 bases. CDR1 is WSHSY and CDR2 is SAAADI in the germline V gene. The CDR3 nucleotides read TGCGCCAGCAGTGGACTAGCGGATCCCTACGAGCAGTACTTC. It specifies CASSGLADPYEQYF.

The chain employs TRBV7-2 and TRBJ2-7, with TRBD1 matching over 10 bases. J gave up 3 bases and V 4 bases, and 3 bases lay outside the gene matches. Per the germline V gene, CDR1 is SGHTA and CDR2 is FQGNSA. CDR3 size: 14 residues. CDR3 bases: TGTGCCAGCAGCTCCCGGACAGGGGGCTACGAGCAGTACTTC. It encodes CASSSRTGGYEQYF.

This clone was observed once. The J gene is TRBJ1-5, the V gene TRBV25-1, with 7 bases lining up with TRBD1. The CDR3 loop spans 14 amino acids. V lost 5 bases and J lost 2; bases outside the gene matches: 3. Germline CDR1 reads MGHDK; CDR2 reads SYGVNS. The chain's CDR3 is CASSRGTGNQPQHF. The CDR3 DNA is TGTGCCAGCAGTAGGGGGACAGGCAATCAGCCCCAGCATTTT.